The source of this TCR beta chain is a study of CD8 T cells in Susac syndrome. Study results and caveats: Acknowledgment was made by the study that its TCR sequencing and HLA analysis involved a relatively small number of individuals.

CDR1 is KGHSH, CDR2 LQKENI, per germline. The V and J ends lost 2 bases and 0 bases respectively, with 13 bases between them. The CDR3 is made up of 16 amino acids. Concerning this clonotype itself: Its antigen is unidentified.

RNA amounts of roughly 0.45 to 1 ug underwent reverse transcription with random hexamers. The amplification used immunoSEQ multiplex PCR on TCR beta CDR3; it spanned 54 Vbeta and 13 Jbeta. TCRdb recomputed calls from the immunoSEQ multiplex PCR reads with MiXCR, one row per CDR3 protein. The sample has some 150,000 distinct CDR3 sequences, roughly 94% seen once. TCR beta from blood CD8+ and CD4+ T cells was sequenced. The sequence was obtained from a human donor with multiple sclerosis. The sequenced sample consisted of CD8+ T cells from PBMCs. This sequence joins TRBV18 and TRBJ2-5, with D unclear. DNA of the CDR3: TGTGCCAGCTCACCAAGGCTCCAGGCCTACCAAGAGACCCAGTACTTC. Its translation is CASSPRLQAYQETQYF. The entire variable domain, with the rest obtained from reference TRBV18 and TRBJ2-5, is as follows: NAGVMQNPRHLVRRRGQEARLRCSPMKGHSHVYWYRQLPEEGLKFMVYLQKENIIDESGMPKERFSAEFPKEGPSILRIQQVVRGDSAAYFCASSPRLQAYQETQYFGPGTRLLVL.